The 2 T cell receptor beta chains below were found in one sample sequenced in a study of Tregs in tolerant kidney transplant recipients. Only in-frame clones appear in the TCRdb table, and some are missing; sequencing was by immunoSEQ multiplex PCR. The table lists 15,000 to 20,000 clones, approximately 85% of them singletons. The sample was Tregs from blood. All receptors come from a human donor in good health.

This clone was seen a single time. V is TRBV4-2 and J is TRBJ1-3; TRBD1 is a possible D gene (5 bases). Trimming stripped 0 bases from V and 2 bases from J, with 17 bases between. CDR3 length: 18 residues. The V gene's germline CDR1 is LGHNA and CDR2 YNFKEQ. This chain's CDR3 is CASSQDWTGGSAGNTIYF. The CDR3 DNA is TGTGCCAGCAGCCAAGATTGGACGGGGGGTTCAGCTGGAAACACCATATATTTT.

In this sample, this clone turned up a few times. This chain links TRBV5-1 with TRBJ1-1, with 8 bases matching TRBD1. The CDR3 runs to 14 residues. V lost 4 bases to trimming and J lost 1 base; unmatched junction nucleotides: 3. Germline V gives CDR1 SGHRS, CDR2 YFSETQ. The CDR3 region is CASSATGGNTEAFF. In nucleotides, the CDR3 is TGCGCCAGCAGCGCTACAGGGGGGAACACTGAAGCTTTCTTT.